This record covers a single T cell receptor beta chain. Its antigen is currently not known. Base qualities were left out, and no much larger clone turns up one base away. This sample was taken from a study of a mutant IDH1 vaccine in newly diagnosed glioma (dated by TCRdb to the early 2020s). With respect to the entire study: Of the 32 patients who were treated, about 62% were male and approximately 38% were female, and the mean age was around 43 years. For exploratory analyses, some 24 treated patients had longitudinal TCRB deep sequencing done wherever samples were available. Prior to enrollment, standard therapy consisting of radiotherapy alone, temozolomide alone, or radiochemotherapy with temozolomide had been administered to patients, with the combination being received by most patients. Peripheral blood was collected at six visits: V03 (baseline), V05, V07, V10, V12 and V13. The study at large found these results: Across multiple MHC alleles, vaccine-induced immune responses were seen in roughly 93% of patients. Pseudoprogression appeared unrelated to alterations in the top peripheral T cell clonotypes detected by TCRB sequencing. Availability determined which PBMC samples were chosen for TCRB deep sequencing. The authors stated that sample limitations prevented analyses of patient blood samples from being reproduced.

The sample's time point label, decoded: baseline, week 1 (first vaccination visit). The sample's treatment or condition label is to be understood as: pre-vaccination baseline after standard-of-care therapy. Donors had newly diagnosed WHO grade 3 or 4 IDH1-mutant astrocytomas with loss of nuclear ATRX. The samples were drawn from NOA16, a multicentre, single-arm, open-label phase I trial in Germany that tested a mutant IDH1 peptide vaccine in humans for the first time. Blood drawn at visit V03 was used as the baseline sample for immunogenicity testing. Genomic DNA for TCRB sequencing was extracted from EDTA blood using the DNeasy Blood and Tissue Kit. The CDR3 measures 14 amino acids from cysteine to phenylalanine. Only CDR3 DNA remains: 42 bases, in frame from the first base. Taken from the germline V gene, the CDR1 and CDR2 loops are MGHRA and YSYEKL. The V end gives up 6 bases and the J end 4 bases, leaving 3 bases in the junction not matched to a gene.

Receptors were amplified or captured by the immunoSEQ multiplex PCR assay. The hsTCRB Kit was used according to the manufacturer's protocol to amplify rearranged TCR beta chain sequences. TCRB libraries were sequenced on an Illumina MiSeq. On the study's bioinformatics: The kit vendor's proprietary platform handled demultiplexing, trimming and gene mapping. TCRdb mirrors the immuneACCESS table, restricted to in-frame sequences. Some clones are absent from its copies; in checked studies, under half trace to an unresolved V gene, and the reason for the others is unknown. V and J calls and clone size are those listed in that table; D and trimming were worked out from the DNA. Within this sample are 50,000 or so clones, with 86% of them counted one time only. The ten largest clones capture over 2% of the sample.

This receptor was identified in a man aged 35 to 55 with glioma. In this chain, TRBV4-1 is recombined with TRBJ2-3; TRBD2 agrees with 11 junctional bases. Sequenced material: PBMCs, taken from a glioma patient treated with radiotherapy, temozolomide or both. The DNA reads TGCGCCAGCAGTAGCGGGAGGGAGGCAGATACGCAGTATTTT. It encodes CASSSGREADTQYF.